This TCR beta chain was captured in a study of T cell responses to AZD1222 COVID-19 vaccine. Study-wide findings and caveats: Spike-specific TCR breadth and depth were elevated following two AZD1222 doses. The peak T cell response came first, and repertoires were sampled only after it. Spike was spanned by vaccine-associated CD4 TCRs, with dominance at 160-218 and 743-854.

In regard to this clone: Its antigen is as yet unknown.

The method was immunoSEQ multiplex PCR; TCRdb's version includes in-frame clones alone and lacks a portion of them. This table holds tens of thousands of clones, 90% found once. Germline V gene lookup returns CDR1 GTSNPN and CDR2 SVGIG (reference sequence). V dropped 4 bases and J dropped 4 bases, with 13 bases sitting between them. The CDR3 runs to 14 residues. The specimen was peripheral blood, collected 28 days after the second AZD1222 dose. The chain uses TRBV30 and TRBJ2-2; D possibly corresponds to TRBD1 (5 bases). The clonotype was recovered from an adult who received the AZD1222 COVID-19 vaccine. This CDR3 is CAWTSPGSTGELFF. DNA of the CDR3: TGTGCCTGGACTTCTCCAGGGTCCACCGGGGAGCTGTTTTTT.